This entry lists 22 T cell receptor beta chains sequenced from one sample in a study of response to subunit inactivated influenza vaccine. TCRdb independently ran MiXCR on the RT-PCR reads; one entry per CDR3 protein. This repertoire shows approximately 730,000 distinct CDR3 sequences, approximately 15% found once; its top ten account for 6.5% to 8.5%. This sample comprised PBMCs from blood, obtained 14 days before vaccination. The receptors were sampled from a man aged 50-60 years who received an inactivated influenza vaccine.

This sequence joins TRBV7-8 and TRBJ2-2; D is ambiguous. The CDR3 is made up of 16 amino acids. Trimming removed 7 bases at V and 0 bases at J, with 15 bases between. Germline CDR1 SGHVS, CDR2 FQNEAQ. The CDR3 nucleotides read TGTGCCAGCAACATTCAGATCATAGCGAACACCGGGGAGCTGTTTTTT. Encoded protein: CASNIQIIANTGELFF.

This clonotype has just a few counts. The chain is built from TRBV6-5 and TRBJ1-4; D remains unclear. Trimming pared 0 bases from V and 8 bases from J, leaving 10 bases between. Germline V CDR1 and CDR2: MNHEY, SVGAGI. CDR3 length equals 14 residues. CDR3 coding DNA: TGTGCCAGCAGTTACTCCCTGACTCGAGAAAAACTGTTTTTT. Its protein is CASSYSLTREKLFF.

The sample holds one count of this clonotype. The chain joins TRBV20-1 to TRBJ2-3; no definite D call. Germline V gene lookup returns CDR1 DFQATT and CDR2 SNEGSKA (reference sequence). V dropped 1 base and J dropped 1 base, with 21 bases sitting between them. This CDR3 has 18 amino acids. The CDR3 bases are TGCAGTGCTAGAGTATTCCATCCGGGTAGGCCCGGCACAGATACGCAGTATTTT. Encoded protein: CSARVFHPGRPGTDTQYF.

This clonotype was seen only a few times. The chain recombines TRBV5-1 with TRBJ2-3; D perhaps matches TRBD1 (5 bases). Germline V gene lookup returns CDR1 SGHRS and CDR2 YFSETQ. The ends were cut back, 4 bases at V and 5 bases at J, with 14 bases in the middle. The CDR3 extends over 14 amino acids. The CDR3: CASSIANQGDTQYF. For the CDR3, the DNA is TGCGCCAGCAGCATAGCAAACCAGGGAGATACGCAGTATTTT.

This clonotype was seen a handful of times. The rearrangement links TRBV27 to TRBJ2-2; 9 bases match TRBD2. Trimming took 5 bases from V and 1 from J; bases not matched to a gene: 11. Germline V lookup: CDR1 MNHEY, CDR2 SMNVEV (reference sequence). The CDR3 length is 18 residues. The CDR3 region is CASSPYGTSKGNTGELFF. DNA of the CDR3: TGTGCCAGCAGTCCATATGGGACTAGCAAGGGGAACACCGGGGAGCTGTTTTTT.

This sequence joins TRBV30 and TRBJ2-6; TRBD2 matches at 7 bases. V shed 3 bases, J shed 2 bases, and the junction held 1 base outside the gene matches. CDR3 size: 14 residues. Germline-derived CDR1 and CDR2 are GTSNPN and SVGIG (reference sequence). The CDR3 loop reads CAWRGLAGANVLTF. Here the CDR3 DNA reads TGTGCCTGGAGAGGACTAGCTGGGGCCAACGTCCTGACTTTC. Together with reference TRBV30 and TRBJ2-6, the CDR3 gives the full variable domain: SQTIHQWPATLVQPVGSPLSLECTVEGTSNPNLYWYRQAAGRGLQLLFYSVGIGQISSEVPQNLSASRPQDRQFILSSKKLLLSDSGFYLCAWRGLAGANVLTFGAGSRLTVL.

This clonotype has more than one count but fewer than ten. The rearrangement links TRBV12-3 or TRBV12-4 to TRBJ2-5; TRBD1 is a possible D gene (6 bases). CDR3 length: 14 residues. Between the trimmed V and J ends, which lost 7 bases and 4 bases, there was a span of 16 bases. The DNA for the CDR3 is TGTGCCAGCACCCCCTTCACAGGGTTAGAGACCCAGTACTTC. Amino acid sequence: CASTPFTGLETQYF.

The chain employs TRBV14 and TRBJ2-7; 8 positions agree with TRBD1. The CDR3 extends over 16 amino acids. Trimming removed 1 base from V and 1 base from J; junction bases left unmatched: 6. From germline, CDR1 is SGHDN and CDR2 FVKESK. The DNA for the CDR3 is TGTGCCAGCAGCCAAGCTAACTGGACAGGGTCCTACGAGCAGTACTTC. The encoded protein is CASSQANWTGSYEQYF.

The chain is built from TRBV9 and TRBJ2-7, with 7 bases aligning to TRBD2. The CDR3 loop spans 14 amino acids. Trimming at V came to 0 bases and at J to 7 bases, leaving 7 bases not matched to a gene. From germline, CDR1 is SGDLS and CDR2 YYNGEE. The CDR3 protein is CASSVGGGSGEQYF. CDR3 nucleotide sequence: TGTGCCAGCAGCGTAGGCGGCGGGAGCGGAGAGCAGTACTTC.

The V call is TRBV7-2, the J call TRBJ2-1; 14 bases agree with TRBD2. This CDR3 is built from 15 residues. Germline-derived CDR1 and CDR2 are SGHTA and FQGNSA. The junction had 9 bases not matched to a gene; V was cut back by 5 bases and J by 12 bases. The DNA for the CDR3 is TGTGCCAGCAGCCTAAGACTAGCGGGGGGGCCCGGGCAGTTCTTC. Translated, it gives CASSLRLAGGPGQFF.

The rearrangement uses TRBV28 and TRBJ1-1; D unresolved. CDR3 length: 15 amino acids. The V and J ends lost 6 bases and 1 base respectively, with 15 bases between them. Germline CDR1 reads MDHEN; CDR2 reads SYDVKM. DNA for the CDR3: TGTGCCAGCAGCCGAGCCCGGTGGACGAACACTGAAGCTTTCTTT. Translated, it gives CASSRARWTNTEAFF.

V gene TRBV18 combines with J gene TRBJ1-4; D is possibly TRBD1 (5 bases). CDR3 length equals 12 residues. Germline assignment: CDR1 KGHSH and CDR2 LQKENI. V was clipped by 5 bases and J by 10 bases, with 11 bases between them. In nucleotides, the CDR3 is TGTGCCAGCTCAACAGGAGTCGGAAAACTGTTTTTT. Translated, it gives CASSTGVGKLFF.

This clonotype was counted ten times or more. This rearrangement joins TRBV10-1 to TRBJ2-2, with 11 positions matching TRBD2. The CDR3 covers 16 residues. Losses at the gene ends were 2 bases for V and 5 bases for J; bases not matched to a gene: 4. Germline loops: CDR1 WNHNN, CDR2 SYGVQD (reference sequence). CDR3 bases: TGCGCCAGCAGTGAGGGACTAGCGGGTCCAACCGGGGAGCTGTTTTTT. This codes for CASSEGLAGPTGELFF.

This clonotype was seen at least ten times. CDR3 loop: CASSLFPGGTNEKLFF. The CDR3 DNA follows: TGTGCCAGCAGCTTATTTCCAGGCGGAACTAATGAAAAACTGTTTTTT. This chain uses TRBV7-9 with TRBJ1-4; D is uncertain. Germline CDR1 is SEHNR and CDR2 is FQNEAQ (reference sequence). V was clipped by 2 bases and J by 1 base, with 11 bases between them. The CDR3 has 16 amino acids.

This clonotype was counted ten times or more. The rearrangement links TRBV10-3 to TRBJ2-2; TRBD1 matches at 11 bases. The length of the CDR3 is 16 residues. V shed 5 bases and J 4 bases; nucleotides not matched to a gene: 6. Germline values: CDR1 ENHRY, CDR2 SYGVKD. CDR3 sequence: CAISQGQGAGTGELFF. For the CDR3, the DNA is TGTGCCATCAGTCAAGGACAGGGGGCGGGCACCGGGGAGCTGTTTTTT.

This clonotype turned up a few times. V and J are TRBV18 and TRBJ2-3; D is possibly TRBD1 (5 bases). Germline CDR1 reads KGHSH; CDR2 reads LQKENI. V was pared by 0 bases and J by 5 bases, with 9 bases between. The CDR3 length is 14 residues. CDR3 DNA: TGTGCCAGCTCACCACCTACTCAGGGAGATACGCAGTATTTT. Translation gives CASSPPTQGDTQYF.

The chain links TRBV7-2 to TRBJ1-1; 10 bases agree with TRBD1. V lost 2 bases and J lost 11; bases outside the gene matches: 5. The CDR3 loop spans 13 amino acids. Germline lookup yields CDR1 SGHTA and CDR2 FQGNSA. Here the CDR3 DNA reads TGTGCCAGCAGCTTACAGGGACAGGGGATGGCTTTCTTT. Its translation: CASSLQGQGMAFF.

This clonotype was counted between two and nine times. The chain recombines TRBV7-8 with TRBJ2-3; 11 bases fit TRBD1. Trimming took 3 bases from V and 5 from J; bases not matched to a gene: 7. Germline values: CDR1 SGHVS, CDR2 FQNEAQ. This CDR3 has 16 residues. The CDR3 spells CASSLAGQGGGDTQYF. CDR3 sequence (DNA): TGTGCCAGCAGCTTGGCGGGACAGGGGGGAGGAGATACGCAGTATTTT.

J is TRBJ2-1 and V is TRBV7-9; D remains unclear. The CDR3 is 16 amino acids. Germline V gene lookup returns CDR1 SEHNR and CDR2 FQNEAQ (reference sequence). The V end lost 2 bases, the J end lost 2 bases, and 13 bases lay between the germline ends. The DNA for the CDR3 is TGTGCCAGCAGCTTAAGCCGTGACTTCCCCTACAATGAGCAGTTCTTC. It specifies CASSLSRDFPYNEQFF.

This clonotype was seen more than once but under ten times. The chain carries TRBV7-2 and TRBJ1-6; perhaps TRBD1 as D (6 bases). Per the germline V gene, CDR1 is SGHTA and CDR2 is FQGNSA. V was clipped by 5 bases and J by 13 bases, with 15 bases between them. The CDR3 consists of 13 residues. CDR3 loop: CASSPGQFNPLHF. For the CDR3, the DNA is TGTGCCAGCAGCCCCGGACAGTTCAACCCCCTCCACTTT.

The chain joins TRBV7-8 to TRBJ2-7, with D hard to call. This CDR3 has 14 residues. V dropped 0 bases and J dropped 2 bases, with 8 bases sitting between them. From germline, CDR1 is SGHVS and CDR2 FQNEAQ. CDR3 protein: CASSLAAAAYEQYF. CDR3 coding DNA: TGTGCCAGCAGCTTAGCGGCTGCCGCCTACGAGCAGTACTTC.

V gene TRBV15 combines with J gene TRBJ2-7, with a tentative D call TRBD1 (5 bases). The CDR3 sequence is 13 residues long. Germline CDR1 is LNHNV and CDR2 is YYDKDF (reference sequence). V lost 5 bases to trimming and J lost 0 bases, with 8 bases between them. In DNA, the CDR3 is TGTGCCACCAGCCCCGACAGCTCCTACGAGCAGTACTTC. Residues: CATSPDSSYEQYF.